These 14 T cell receptor beta chains share one sample of origin, sequenced in a study of CD8 T cells in Susac syndrome. It was with random hexamers that about 0.45 to 1 ug RNA was reverse transcribed. MiXCR was run by TCRdb on the immunoSEQ multiplex PCR reads, yielding one entry per CDR3 protein. The repertoire consists of some 150,000 distinct CDR3 sequences, with about 94% occurring once and the leading ten covering 0.27%. Source material: CD8+ T cells from PBMCs. The receptors derive from a human donor in good health.

The V and J genes are TRBV27 and TRBJ2-1; D possibly corresponds to TRBD2 (7 bases). Germline V lookup: CDR1 MNHEY, CDR2 SMNVEV (reference sequence). The V end lost 5 bases, the J end lost 5 bases, and 16 bases lay between the germline ends. There are 15 residues in the CDR3. This chain's CDR3 is CASSPGAGGHNEQFF. In DNA form, the CDR3 reads TGTGCCAGCAGTCCCGGGGCCGGGGGGCACAATGAGCAGTTCTTC.

This chain uses TRBV7-6 with TRBJ2-3, with a possible D match to TRBD2 (6 bases). Germline lookup yields CDR1 SGHVS and CDR2 FNYEAQ. The CDR3 contains 15 residues. Trimming stripped 5 bases from V and 5 bases from J, with 17 bases between. The CDR3 is CASSRPLEGQDTQYF. The CDR3 nucleotides read TGTGCCAGCAGCCGTCCTCTGGAGGGCCAAGATACGCAGTATTTT.

J is TRBJ2-7 and V is TRBV29-1; a possible D gene is TRBD1 (6 bases). The CDR3 is 12 residues long. Germline assignment: CDR1 SQVTM and CDR2 ANQGSEA. The germline V and J ends were trimmed by 3 bases and 5 bases, with 11 bases remaining between them. This chain's CDR3 is CSVETGRDEQYF. CDR3 nucleotides: TGCAGCGTTGAGACAGGAAGAGACGAGCAGTACTTC.

V usage is TRBV25-1 and J usage is TRBJ1-1; D gene uncertain. The V end was cut by 2 bases, the J end by 1 base, with 8 bases between. The germline V gene encodes CDR1 MGHDK and CDR2 SYGVNS. The CDR3 totals 14 residues. CDR3 in DNA: TGTGCCAGCAGTGAAGTTAGATCGAACACTGAAGCTTTCTTT. Its translation is CASSEVRSNTEAFF.

This chain uses TRBV4-3 with TRBJ2-1; either TRBD1 or TRBD2 may fit D (5 bases each). Trimming removed 1 base at V and 9 bases at J, with 19 bases between. CDR3 length: 16 residues. In germline, CDR1 is LGHNA, CDR2 YSLEER. Written as DNA, the CDR3 is TGCGCCAGCAGCCAAGCCCGAGAGGGCAGGGTGGTTGAGCAGTTCTTC. Residues: CASSQAREGRVVEQFF.

This clonotype appeared once. The chain recombines TRBV19 with TRBJ1-5; unclear D gene. V lost 8 bases and J 3 bases, leaving 11 bases between the germline ends. The CDR3 extends over 13 amino acids. CDR1 and CDR2 from the germline V gene are LNHDA and SQIVND (reference sequence). CDR3 DNA sequence: TGTGCCAGTGGATTCCAGACCAATCAGCCCCAGCATTTT. It encodes CASGFQTNQPQHF.

J is TRBJ2-1 and V is TRBV25-1, with D perhaps TRBD1 or TRBD2 (6 bases each). The CDR3 contains 14 residues. V lost 11 bases and J lost 8, with 22 bases in between. The germline V gene encodes CDR1 MGHDK and CDR2 SYGVNS. The CDR3 DNA is TGTGCCCACGAAGGGGGGAGAGGAACTTATGAGCAGTTCTTC. Translation gives CAHEGGRGTYEQFF. The full variable domain, with the rest looked up from reference TRBV25-1 and TRBJ2-1, is EADIYQTPRYLVIGTGKKITLECSQTMGHDKMYWYQQDPGMELHLIHYSYGVNSTEKGDLSSESTVSRIRTEHFPLTLESARPSHTSQYLCAHEGGRGTYEQFFGPGTRLTVL.

The chain has TRBV12-3 or TRBV12-4 and TRBJ2-1; TRBD2 agrees at 8 bases. Trimming removed 5 bases from V and 4 bases from J; junction bases left unmatched: 7. There are 15 residues in the CDR3. This chain's CDR3 is CASSLKRELYNEQFF. CDR3 nucleotides: TGTGCCAGCAGTCTCAAGCGGGAGTTGTACAATGAGCAGTTCTTC.

The genes are TRBV9 and TRBJ1-5; 8 bases line up with TRBD1. The V and J ends lost 0 bases and 7 bases, in that order; junction bases with no gene match: 3. The CDR3 covers 14 residues. In germline, CDR1 is SGDLS, CDR2 YYNGEE. The CDR3 loop reads CASSVAGGDQPQHF. The DNA of the CDR3 is TGTGCCAGCAGCGTAGCAGGGGGCGACCAGCCCCAGCATTTT.

The chain carries TRBV6-5 and TRBJ2-7; the D gene is possibly TRBD1 (6 bases). Trimming removed 2 bases from V and 7 bases from J, with 12 bases in between. The CDR3 runs to 13 residues. Germline V gene sequence: CDR1 MNHEY, CDR2 SVGAGI. As DNA, the CDR3 is TGTGCCAGCAGTTACAACAGGGTAGGGGAGCAGTACTTC. Amino acid sequence: CASSYNRVGEQYF.

This chain uses TRBV30 with TRBJ2-7; D perhaps matches TRBD1 (5 bases). This CDR3 has 12 amino acids. Germline loops: CDR1 GTSNPN, CDR2 SVGIG (reference sequence). V gave up 3 bases and J gave up 0 bases, with 6 bases separating them. The DNA for the CDR3 is TGTGCCTGGAGGGGGCTCTCCTACGAGCAGTACTTC. Its protein is CAWRGLSYEQYF. Supplemented by reference TRBV30 and TRBJ2-7, the full variable domain reads SQTIHQWPATLVQPVGSPLSLECTVEGTSNPNLYWYRQAAGRGLQLLFYSVGIGQISSEVPQNLSASRPQDRQFILSSKKLLLSDSGFYLCAWRGLSYEQYFGPGTRLTVT.

This sequence joins TRBV9 and TRBJ1-3; TRBD1 might be the D (5 bases). Trimming cost V 0 bases and J 2 bases, with 12 bases left between them. Germline assignment: CDR1 SGDLS and CDR2 YYNGEE. The CDR3 totals 16 residues. In nucleotides, the CDR3 is TGTGCCAGCAGCGTAGACCCCCGGGGCGCTGGAAACACCATATATTTT. Protein product: CASSVDPRGAGNTIYF.

The gene calls are TRBV11-1 and TRBJ2-5; a possible D gene is TRBD1 (5 bases). The CDR3 totals 15 residues. V lost 4 bases, J lost 1 base, and 13 bases lay in between. Germline lookup yields CDR1 SGHAT and CDR2 FQDESV (reference sequence). The CDR3 sequence is CASSSPDRGQETQYF. DNA of the CDR3: TGTGCCAGCAGCTCCCCCGACAGAGGCCAAGAGACCCAGTACTTC.

The genes are TRBV27 and TRBJ2-1; TRBD2 matches 11 bases. This CDR3 comprises 17 residues. V shed 8 bases and J 4 bases; nucleotides not matched to a gene: 13. CDR1 and CDR2 (germline): MNHEY, SMNVEV (reference sequence). The CDR3 nucleotides read TGTGCCAGCTCCACCCGGACTAGCGGGCTACTTTACAATGAGCAGTTCTTC. This translates into CASSTRTSGLLYNEQFF.